This note documents a single T cell receptor (beta chain) sequence. Here immunoSEQ multiplex PCR was the method, and the copy in TCRdb shows in-frame clones only, minus some. In the table there are some 270,000 clones, roughly 88% of which are singletons. The data were obtained in a study of blood T cell repertoires in COVID-19. This CDR3 has 15 residues. CDR1 is SGDLS, CDR2 YYNGEE, per germline. V lost 1 base and J lost 1, with 11 bases in between. Recruited during active infection, patients (from Seattle) were subsequently followed longitudinally. V usage is TRBV9 and J usage is TRBJ1-1, with no clear D. The source is a human donor with COVID-19, enrolled during active disease. The donor label of this sample is uncertain. The sequenced material came from peripheral blood. The CDR3 spells CASSVSPGENTEAFF. DNA for the CDR3: TGTGCCAGCAGCGTATCCCCCGGGGAGAACACTGAAGCTTTCTTT.